This TCR beta chain originates from a study of OX40 agonist ivuxolimab in advanced cancers. Study background: Every 2 weeks, ivuxolimab was infused into the patients intravenously at between 0.01 and 10 mg/kg.

This CDR3 has 14 amino acids. Germline CDR1 MNHNY, CDR2 SVGAGI (reference sequence). V dropped 0 bases and J dropped 5; count of bases not matched to a gene: 3. TCRdb keeps only in-frame clones here, not all; method: immunoSEQ multiplex PCR. The sample comprises 28,000 or so clones, approximately 86% of which are singletons, and nearly 20% rests with the top ten. The genes are TRBV6-6 and TRBJ2-7, with 8 bases matching TRBD1. Sequenced here: CD4+ or CD8+ T cells sorted from blood, sampled in a trial of the OX40 agonist ivuxolimab. The clonotype comes from an adult with an advanced solid tumor such as melanoma, head and neck, liver or kidney cancer. CDR3 sequence: CASSYSDRADEQYF. The CDR3 DNA is TGTGCCAGCAGTTACTCGGACAGGGCCGACGAGCAGTACTTC.